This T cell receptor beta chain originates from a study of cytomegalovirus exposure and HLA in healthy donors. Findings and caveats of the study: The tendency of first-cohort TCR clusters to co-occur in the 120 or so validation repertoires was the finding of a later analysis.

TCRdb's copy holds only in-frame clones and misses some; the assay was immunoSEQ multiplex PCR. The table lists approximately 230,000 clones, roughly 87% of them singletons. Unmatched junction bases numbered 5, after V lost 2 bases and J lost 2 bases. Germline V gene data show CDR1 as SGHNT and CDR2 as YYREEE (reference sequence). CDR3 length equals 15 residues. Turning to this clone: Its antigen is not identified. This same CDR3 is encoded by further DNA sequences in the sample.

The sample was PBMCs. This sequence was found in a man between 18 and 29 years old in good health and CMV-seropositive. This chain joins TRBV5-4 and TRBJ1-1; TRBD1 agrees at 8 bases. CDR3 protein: CASSLGGTGNTEAFF. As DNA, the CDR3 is TGTGCCAGCAGCTTAGGAGGGACAGGTAACACTGAAGCTTTCTTT.